The source of this T cell receptor beta chain is a study of cytomegalovirus exposure and HLA in healthy donors. Study-level findings and limits: Cytomegalovirus association was assigned to over 150 TCR beta chains.

Trimming shortened V by 3 bases and J by 2 bases, and 14 bases separated the two germline ends. Germline CDR1 is GTSNPN and CDR2 is SVGIG (reference sequence). The length of the CDR3 is 14 residues. The donors formed part of the approximately 120-subject validation cohort, distinct from the approximately 670-subject first cohort. Libraries were prepared by immunoSEQ multiplex PCR; TCRdb keeps only in-frame clonotypes and omits some of them. The data contain about 79,000 clones, over 85% of them singletons. Note on this clone: Its antigen is unknown.

The receptor was isolated from a woman aged 25-40 years in good health and CMV-seronegative. The chain is built from TRBV30 and TRBJ2-7; D is unclear. What was sequenced was PBMCs. DNA for the CDR3: TGTGCCTGGAGGGCAAATATTTTTCCCTACGAGCAGTACTTC. This encodes CAWRANIFPYEQYF.